The sequence of this T cell receptor beta chain was determined in a study of PD-1 blockade in classical Hodgkin lymphoma. Study details: Patients were administered nivolumab (3 mg/kg intravenously) every 2 weeks. Findings and limits, study-wide: The diversity seen at baseline in complete responders resembled that of newly diagnosed patients. Newly diagnosed patients were said to have less baseline TCR diversity than healthy donors did.

This clone was seen once. What it binds is not known. Libraries were prepared by immunoSEQ multiplex PCR; TCRdb keeps only in-frame clonotypes and omits some of them. Counted here are about 97,000 clones, about 89% occurring once; the ten biggest clones make up 5% to 7.5%. All trial patients relapsed after autologous stem cell transplantation. Best response was recorded as complete response, partial response or progressive disease. The germline V gene has CDR1 MNHNY and CDR2 SVGAGI (reference sequence). Trimming at V came to 4 bases and at J to 0 bases, leaving 1 base not matched to a gene. CDR3 size: 16 residues.

The input for sequencing was peripheral blood mononuclear cells (PBMCs), taken before the second cycle of nivolumab. J is TRBJ2-3 and V is TRBV6-6, with 13 bases lining up with TRBD2. The source of this sequence is a human donor with classical Hodgkin lymphoma. The chain's CDR3 is CASSWGLAGSTDTQYF. CDR3 sequence (DNA): TGTGCCAGCAGTTGGGGACTAGCGGGGAGCACAGATACGCAGTATTTT.